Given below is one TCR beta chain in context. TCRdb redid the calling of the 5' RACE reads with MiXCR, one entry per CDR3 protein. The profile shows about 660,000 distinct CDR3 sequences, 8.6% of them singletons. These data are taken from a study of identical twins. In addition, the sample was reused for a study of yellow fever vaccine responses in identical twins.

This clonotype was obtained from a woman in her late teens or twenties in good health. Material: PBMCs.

The CDR3 DNA sequence: TGCGCCAGCAGCGGAGCCGGGACAGGGACCTACAATGAGCAGTTCTTC. Encoded protein: CASSGAGTGTYNEQFF. The chain carries TRBV5-1 and TRBJ2-1; 9 bases map to TRBD1. CDR3 length: 16 residues. V was pared by 4 bases and J by 2 bases, with 7 bases of the junction left unmatched. Per germline, CDR1 SGHRS and CDR2 YFSETQ.